A single sample is the source of the 8 T cell receptor beta chains below, sequenced in a study of blood T cell repertoires in COVID-19. TCRdb keeps only in-frame clones here, not all; method: immunoSEQ multiplex PCR. The sample comprises around 80,000 clones, under 85% of which are singletons, and about 31% rests with the top ten. Sequencing was performed on peripheral blood. The receptor set was obtained from a woman of 80 years or more with acute or convalescent COVID-19.

The chain joins TRBV24-1 to TRBJ2-7, with 9 bases lining up with TRBD1. The trim removed 2 bases at V and 5 bases at J, leaving 6 bases unmatched. The CDR3 runs to 15 residues. Germline V gene sequence: CDR1 KGHDR, CDR2 SFDVKD. The CDR3 bases are TGTGCCACCAGTGATTCAGGACAGGGGAGGGACGAGCAGTACTTC. Protein sequence: CATSDSGQGRDEQYF.

This clone has just one count. The V call is TRBV11-3, the J call TRBJ2-5; TRBD2 agrees at 10 bases. The CDR3 has 15 residues. The germline V gene has CDR1 SGHNT and CDR2 YENEEA. V trimming: 5 bases; J trimming: 3 bases; junction bases outside the gene matches: 6. Here the CDR3 reads CASSPPGLAEETQYF. The CDR3 region has the DNA TGTGCCAGCAGCCCACCCGGACTAGCGGAAGAGACCCAGTACTTC.

This clone was detected a few times. This chain's CDR3 is CASTTRENTEAFF. The CDR3 DNA is TGTGCCAGCACGACGAGGGAGAACACTGAAGCTTTCTTT. The chain has TRBV13 and TRBJ1-1, with D uncertain. The germline CDR1 and CDR2 sequences are PRHDT and FYEKMQ (reference sequence). The CDR3 is 13 residues long. The germline V and J ends were trimmed by 7 bases and 1 base, with 10 bases remaining between them.

This clone has just one count. The J gene is TRBJ2-3, the V gene TRBV5-1; D gene uncertain. CDR3 size: 15 residues. Deletions cut 0 bases from V and 2 bases from J, with 10 bases between. In germline, CDR1 is SGHRS, CDR2 YFSETQ. The CDR3 sequence is CASSLVIAPTDTQYF. For the CDR3, the DNA is TGCGCCAGCAGCTTGGTAATAGCCCCCACAGATACGCAGTATTTT.

This chain joins TRBV7-8 and TRBJ1-4; 7 nucleotides align to TRBD1. Germline lookup yields CDR1 SGHVS and CDR2 FQNEAQ. The CDR3 totals 15 residues. V was clipped by 1 base and J by 6 bases; unmatched bases: 5. CDR3 region: CASSLGQGGDEKLFF. The CDR3 DNA reads TGTGCCAGCAGCTTAGGACAGGGTGGTGATGAAAAACTGTTTTTT.

The chain recombines TRBV6-2 or TRBV6-3 with TRBJ2-3; 10 nucleotides agree with TRBD2. The CDR3 extends over 15 amino acids. Trimming took 2 bases from V and 2 from J; bases not matched to a gene: 1. CDR1 and CDR2 (germline): MNHEY, SVGEGT. CDR3 bases: TGTGCCAGCAGTTACGGACTAGCGGACACAGATACGCAGTATTTT. This translates into CASSYGLADTDTQYF.

This clone was found a few times. The chain carries TRBV28 and TRBJ1-5; weak D call: TRBD1 (6 bases). This CDR3 region has 16 residues. The ends were cut back, 5 bases at V and 0 bases at J, with 14 bases in the middle. Germline loops: CDR1 MDHEN, CDR2 SYDVKM. The CDR3 region is CASSRISGASNQPQHF. The CDR3 bases are TGTGCCAGCAGTCGAATCTCAGGGGCTAGCAATCAGCCCCAGCATTTT. The full variable domain, its missing parts supplied by reference TRBV28 and TRBJ1-5, is DVKVTQSSRYLVKRTGEKVFLECVQDMDHENMFWYRQDPGLGLRLIYFSYDVKMKEKGDIPEGYSVSREKKERFSLILESASTNQTSMYLCASSRISGASNQPQHFGDGTRLSIL.

The chain carries TRBV9 and TRBJ1-2; unclear D gene. The CDR3 is 14 amino acids. Deletions cut 4 bases from V and 6 bases from J, with 16 bases between. The germline V gene has CDR1 SGDLS and CDR2 YYNGEE. The CDR3 DNA is TGTGCCAGCAGCTCCCTCCCCCCTACGGATGGCTACACCTTC. Protein: CASSSLPPTDGYTF.